A selection of T cell receptor beta chains follows, all from one sample in a study of T cells after yellow fever vaccination. One entry per CDR3 protein results from TCRdb running MiXCR on the 5' RACE reads. The table records under 600,000 distinct CDR3 sequences, approximately 15% of them present only once. The sample in question was PBMCs, obtained on the day of the yellow fever booster vaccination. The receptors shown here come from a man aged 25-40 years who received the YFV17D yellow fever vaccine. CDR3s include the opening cysteine and the closing phenylalanine or tryptophan. A D gene is named only where the DNA matches it firmly. Part of the rows lack a size; the others show once, few, many or a class for expanded clones.

V gene	clone size	J gene	D gene	CDR3 DNA	CDR3 protein
TRBV6-2/TRBV6-3	NA	TRBJ1-5	NA	TGTGCCAGCAGTTACGCCCCGGGTGACGGATGGCCCCAGCATTTT	CASSYAPGDGWPQHF
TRBV5-1	NA	TRBJ2-5	NA	TGCGCCAGCAGCAGGCAGGATCGGGAGACCCAGTACTTC	CASSRQDRETQYF
TRBV25-1	NA	TRBJ2-1	NA	TGTGCCAGCAGATCCTCGCAGTCCTACAATGAGCAGTTCTTC	CASRSSQSYNEQFF
TRBV19	NA	TRBJ2-1	TRBD2	TGTGCCAGTAGTATAGCCCCACTAGCGGGAGTTTACAATGAGCAGTTCTTC	CASSIAPLAGVYNEQFF
TRBV12-3/TRBV12-4	few	TRBJ2-2	NA	TGTGCCAGCAGTTTGGGGACACCGTCCCCCGGGGAGCTGTTTTTT	CASSLGTPSPGELFF
TRBV5-4	few	TRBJ1-1	NA	TGTGCCAGCAGCTTGGACAGCAAGAACACTGAAGCTTTCTTT	CASSLDSKNTEAFF
TRBV5-1	NA	TRBJ2-3	NA	TGCGCCAGCAGCTTGGTAGGATCTGCGGGAACAGATACGCAGTATTTT	CASSLVGSAGTDTQYF
TRBV7-9	NA	TRBJ2-7	NA	TGTGCCAGCAGCTTAGACGGGACATTGCGGGAGCAGTACTTC	CASSLDGTLREQYF
TRBV5-1	few	TRBJ1-1	TRBD1	TGCGCCAGCAGCCGGACAGGGGGAAACACTGAAGCTTTCTTT	CASSRTGGNTEAFF
TRBV4-3	NA	TRBJ2-7	NA	TGCGCCAGCAGCCAAGGAAATGGCCGATCCTACGAGCAGTACTTC	CASSQGNGRSYEQYF
TRBV9	few	TRBJ2-1	NA	TGTGCCAGCACCCTCCGAGGGGCCCCCTACAATGAGCAGTTCTTC	CASTLRGAPYNEQFF
TRBV6-5	few	TRBJ1-2	NA	TGTGCCAGCAGTTACGACAGCGGGGCTAACTATGGCTACACCTTC	CASSYDSGANYGYTF
TRBV11-2	NA	TRBJ2-3	NA	TGTGCCAGCAGCTTCGGGGGTCAAAGCACAGATACGCAGTATTTT	CASSFGGQSTDTQYF
TRBV20-1	NA	TRBJ2-1	TRBD2	TGCAGTTTCAAACTAGCGGGACATTACAATGAGCAGTTCTTC	CSFKLAGHYNEQFF
TRBV18	few	TRBJ2-1	NA	TGTGCCAGCTCACCACCCATACTACACAATGAGCAGTTCTTC	CASSPPILHNEQFF